Below, 6 T cell receptor beta chains from the same sample are listed, as sequenced in a study of blood T cell repertoires in COVID-19. Measured with immunoSEQ multiplex PCR; TCRdb has only the in-frame clones, and not every one. The sample contains 200,000 or so clones, roughly 87% of which appear only once. The sequencing sample was made of peripheral blood. The receptors shown here come from a middle-aged man with active or convalescent COVID-19.

The chain is built from TRBV18 and TRBJ2-1; TRBD2 matches 11 bases. The CDR3 totals 16 residues. J lost 6 bases, V lost 5 bases, and 9 bases had no gene match. CDR1 and CDR2 from the germline V gene are KGHSH and LQKENI. The CDR3 is CASSKLAGAVGNEQFF. The CDR3 region has the DNA TGTGCCAGCTCAAAACTAGCGGGAGCGGTGGGCAATGAGCAGTTCTTC.

The chain carries TRBV5-1 and TRBJ2-3; 11 bases agree with TRBD2. The CDR3 extends over 16 amino acids. Germline CDR1 reads SGHRS; CDR2 reads YFSETQ. With 3 bases clipped from V and 1 base from J, the junction kept 4 bases outside the gene matches. DNA for the CDR3: TGCGCCAGCAGCTCTCGACTAGCGGGGCGCACAGATACGCAGTATTTT. Its translation is CASSSRLAGRTDTQYF. The full variable domain, its missing parts supplied by reference TRBV5-1 and TRBJ2-3, is KAGVTQTPRYLIKTRGQQVTLSCSPISGHRSVSWYQQTPGQGLQFLFEYFSETQRNKGNFPGRFSGRQFSNSRSEMNVSTLELGDSALYLCASSSRLAGRTDTQYFGPGTRLTVL.

CDR3: CASVAGTEAFF. The CDR3 DNA sequence: TGTGCCAGTGTCGCGGGAACTGAAGCTTTCTTT. V and J are TRBV19 and TRBJ1-1; D is undetermined. Per germline, CDR1 LNHDA and CDR2 SQIVND (reference sequence). The CDR3 loop spans 11 amino acids. The germline V and J ends were trimmed by 8 bases and 5 bases, with 9 bases remaining between them.

This sequence joins TRBV6-5 and TRBJ1-1; the match to TRBD1 covers 10 bases. V lost 6 bases to trimming and J lost 6 bases; unmatched junction nucleotides: 7. The CDR3 length is 14 residues. Looked up from germline, CDR1 is MNHEY and CDR2 is SVGAGI. The CDR3 is CASRPGQGFAEAFF. Here the CDR3 DNA reads TGTGCCAGCAGACCGGGACAGGGGTTCGCTGAAGCTTTCTTT.

This clone was observed a handful of times. The rearrangement links TRBV2 to TRBJ1-5; the match to TRBD1 covers 10 bases. This CDR3 contains 15 residues. Germline V gene sequence: CDR1 SNHLY, CDR2 FYNNEI. With 2 bases clipped from V and 6 bases from J, the junction kept 4 bases outside the gene matches. The CDR3 spells CASSEWDRGIQPQHF. For the CDR3, the DNA is TGTGCCAGCAGTGAATGGGACAGGGGTATTCAGCCCCAGCATTTT.

The chain employs TRBV19 and TRBJ1-1; 9 bases align to TRBD1. V gave up 4 bases and J gave up 0 bases; unmatched junction bases: 3. The CDR3 extends over 15 amino acids. CDR1 and CDR2 from the germline V gene are LNHDA and SQIVND (reference sequence). For the CDR3, the DNA is TGTGCCAGTAGTAGGGACAGGGAAATGAACACTGAAGCTTTCTTT. Amino acid sequence: CASSRDREMNTEAFF.